The next 6 T cell receptor beta chains were all read from a single sample in a study of response to subunit inactivated influenza vaccine. TCRdb processed the RT-PCR reads anew with MiXCR; each CDR3 protein has one entry. The sample lists around 200,000 distinct CDR3 sequences; around 12% were seen once. These data also formed part of another study, on T cells expressing NK-cell markers. Turning to that study: UMIs were included in TCR beta cDNA generated by 5'RACE template switching.

The sequencing used CD8+ T cells sorted from PBMCs, collected approximately 12 days after vaccination. These receptors were obtained from a man in his fifties who received an inactivated influenza vaccine.

This clonotype has only a few counts. The rearrangement joins TRBV30 to TRBJ1-4; D call uncertain. Per the germline V gene, CDR1 is GTSNPN and CDR2 is SVGIG (reference sequence). This CDR3 comprises 11 residues. Trimming shortened V by 3 bases and J by 8 bases, and 7 bases separated the two germline ends. The CDR3 DNA is TGTGCCTGGAGGCTCGGGGAAAAACTGTTTTTT. Its protein is CAWRLGEKLFF. The whole variable domain, filled in from reference TRBV30 and TRBJ1-4, reads SQTIHQWPATLVQPVGSPLSLECTVEGTSNPNLYWYRQAAGRGLQLLFYSVGIGQISSEVPQNLSASRPQDRQFILSSKKLLLSDSGFYLCAWRLGEKLFFGSGTQLSVL.

This sequence joins TRBV19 and TRBJ2-1, with 10 bases aligning to TRBD2. CDR3 length: 16 amino acids. V dropped 3 bases and J dropped 4; count of bases not matched to a gene: 6. Germline CDR1 LNHDA, CDR2 SQIVND (reference sequence). The CDR3 spells CASSIPPSGSYNEQFF. The CDR3 DNA is TGTGCCAGTAGTATCCCCCCTAGCGGGAGTTACAATGAGCAGTTCTTC.

There are a few counts of this clonotype. The rearrangement links TRBV6-5 to TRBJ2-2; D is perhaps TRBD1 (5 bases). The CDR3 is 15 residues long. Germline V gene sequence: CDR1 MNHEY, CDR2 SVGAGI. V was shortened by 2 bases and J by 5 bases, with 12 bases between the two germline ends. In DNA, the CDR3 is TGTGCCAGCAGTTACCTAGGGGTGGGGACCGGGGAGCTGTTTTTT. Its translation is CASSYLGVGTGELFF.

This clonotype was observed once. This sequence joins TRBV19 and TRBJ2-6; D gene uncertain. Per the germline V gene, CDR1 is LNHDA and CDR2 is SQIVND (reference sequence). Trimming stripped 5 bases from V and 6 bases from J, with 14 bases between. CDR3 size: 15 residues. CDR3 sequence (DNA): TGTGCCAGTAGTCCCCAGGCCTACGAGGCCAACGTCCTGACTTTC. Amino acids: CASSPQAYEANVLTF.

In its sample, this clonotype was seen a few times. This chain links TRBV29-1 with TRBJ2-2; possible D gene TRBD2, 5 bases. Trimming left V 8 bases short and J 4 bases short, with 20 bases between. CDR3 length: 15 amino acids. From germline, CDR1 is SQVTM and CDR2 ANQGSEA. The CDR3 here is CSLSLPGCTTGELFF. In DNA form, the CDR3 reads TGCAGCCTATCGCTCCCGGGGTGCACCACCGGGGAGCTGTTTTTT.

This clonotype has only a few counts. V is TRBV19 and J is TRBJ2-7, with 11 bases identical to TRBD1. The CDR3 spans 14 residues. Germline V gene sequence: CDR1 LNHDA, CDR2 SQIVND (reference sequence). With V trimmed by 3 bases and J by 2 bases, 0 bases remained unmatched. CDR3 in amino acids: CASSMGQGAYEQYF. CDR3 bases: TGTGCCAGTAGTATGGGACAGGGGGCCTACGAGCAGTACTTC.